Below are 28 T cell receptor beta chains sequenced from a single sample in a study of post-analysis software for immune sequencing data. No antigen has been identified for these receptors. Study findings and constraints: Patients carried roughly five TRBV segments more frequently than controls did, and TRBV5-6, TRBV5-1 and TRBV20-1 were among them.

Unique molecular identifiers were built into the TCR beta cDNA libraries. TCRdb reprocessed the PCR reads via MiXCR and lists one record per CDR3 protein. The table shows roughly 410,000 distinct CDR3 sequences, with roughly 36% occurring only once. Sequencing input: blood. All receptors derive from a girl between 10 and 17 years old with multiple sclerosis.

The rearrangement joins TRBV12-3 or TRBV12-4 to TRBJ1-2; D is uncertain. CDR3 length equals 12 residues. Trimming removed 11 bases from V and 1 base from J, with 11 bases in between. The CDR3, as DNA: TGTGCCTGCTGGGATTATAACTATGGCTACACCTTC. Protein: CACWDYNYGYTF.

J is TRBJ2-5 and V is TRBV7-8; 14 nucleotides match TRBD2. The germline V gene encodes CDR1 SGHVS and CDR2 FQNEAQ. After removal of 0 bases from V and 5 bases from J, the junction contained 2 bases not matched to a gene. This CDR3 is built from 16 residues. Here the CDR3 DNA reads TGTGCCAGCAGCTTAGCGACTAGCGGGGGGGCTGAGACCCAGTACTTC. Translation gives CASSLATSGGAETQYF.

This clonotype was detected ten times or more. V gene TRBV4-1 combines with J gene TRBJ2-1, with 9 nucleotides matching TRBD1. This CDR3 region has 15 residues. Looked up from germline, CDR1 is MGHRA and CDR2 is YSYEKL. The trim removed 1 base at V and 7 bases at J, leaving 5 bases unmatched. The DNA of the CDR3 is TGCGCCAGCAGCCAAGGGACAGGGGCCTTTAATGAGCAGTTCTTC. Its protein product is CASSQGTGAFNEQFF.

The V and J genes are TRBV24-1 and TRBJ2-3, with D possibly matching TRBD2 (5 bases). Germline V gene data show CDR1 as KGHDR and CDR2 as SFDVKD. The CDR3 sequence is 16 residues long. V was clipped by 3 bases and J by 0 bases, with 12 bases between them. As DNA, the CDR3 is TGTGCCACCAGTGATGACGGGGTTGCTAGCACAGATACGCAGTATTTT. Translating gives CATSDDGVASTDTQYF.

The rearrangement joins TRBV11-2 to TRBJ1-2; possibly TRBD1 for D (6 bases). The CDR3 totals 15 residues. V was shortened by 1 base and J by 2 bases, with 11 bases between the two germline ends. Germline CDR1 SGHAT, CDR2 FQNNGV. Written as DNA, the CDR3 is TGTGCCAGCAGCTTAGTCTGGACAGTAAACTATGGCTACACCTTC. Encoded protein: CASSLVWTVNYGYTF.

The chain has TRBV20-1 and TRBJ1-5; no firm D call. Germline V gene data show CDR1 as DFQATT and CDR2 as SNEGSKA (reference sequence). The V end was cut by 0 bases, the J end by 6 bases, with 6 bases between. CDR3 length: 12 residues. CDR3 loop: CSAREGVQPQHF. In nucleotides, the CDR3 is TGCAGTGCTAGAGAAGGCGTTCAGCCCCAGCATTTT.

V is TRBV5-1 and J is TRBJ2-3; D is perhaps TRBD1 (6 bases). The CDR3 runs to 13 residues. Germline V gives CDR1 SGHRS, CDR2 YFSETQ. V was pared by 5 bases and J by 3 bases, with 10 bases between. CDR3 in DNA: TGCGCCAGCAGGCAGGGGTGGACAGATACGCAGTATTTT. Protein product: CASRQGWTDTQYF.

The chain joins TRBV12-3 or TRBV12-4 to TRBJ2-5, with D maybe TRBD2 (6 bases). Trimming took off 6 bases at V and 3 bases at J, with 11 bases between the two ends. The CDR3 extends over 13 amino acids. The CDR3 nucleotides read TGTGCCAGCAGCAATCGCGGGGAAGAGACCCAGTACTTC. Translating gives CASSNRGEETQYF.

The chain employs TRBV6-5 and TRBJ1-2, with TRBD1 matching 8 bases. This CDR3 spans 13 amino acids. Losses at the gene ends were 5 bases for V and 8 bases for J; bases not matched to a gene: 7. The germline V gene encodes CDR1 MNHEY and CDR2 SVGAGI. CDR3 DNA: TGTGCCAGCAGTCCCCGACAGGGGTTCGGCTACACCTTC. Its translation is CASSPRQGFGYTF.

This clonotype came up a few times. The chain is built from TRBV25-1 and TRBJ1-2; a weak D match, TRBD1 (5 bases). The length of the CDR3 is 16 residues. The germline V gene encodes CDR1 MGHDK and CDR2 SYGVNS. Trimming cost V 5 bases and J 3 bases, with 19 bases left between them. The CDR3 coding sequence is TGTGCCAGCAGTCCAGCCCCCGGGACCGCCGACTATGGCTACACCTTC. Translation gives CASSPAPGTADYGYTF.

This clonotype was detected a few times. The chain links TRBV11-2 to TRBJ2-6, with 9 positions matching TRBD2. Losses at the gene ends were 1 base for V and 0 bases for J; bases not matched to a gene: 4. The CDR3 totals 18 residues. Germline values: CDR1 SGHAT, CDR2 FQNNGV. CDR3 in DNA: TGTGCCAGCAGCTTAGTTCTGCGGGGGGGCTCTGGGGCCAACGTCCTGACTTTC. It is translated as CASSLVLRGGSGANVLTF.

The gene calls are TRBV7-9 and TRBJ1-2; D is perhaps TRBD1 (5 bases). V was pared by 5 bases and J by 7 bases, with 20 bases between. The CDR3 length is 15 residues. Germline values: CDR1 SEHNR, CDR2 FQNEAQ (reference sequence). The CDR3 bases are TGTGCCAGCAGCATTCGTTCGGGACTGGAGAGTGGCTACACCTTC. Its translation is CASSIRSGLESGYTF.

The V gene is TRBV27, the J gene TRBJ2-1; possibly TRBD1 for D (5 bases). The CDR3 has 15 amino acids. V was cut by 6 bases and J by 8 bases, with 20 bases left in between. Germline loops: CDR1 MNHEY, CDR2 SMNVEV (reference sequence). CDR3 sequence reads: CASSVSRVHGDEQFF. The CDR3 region has the DNA TGTGCCAGCAGCGTTTCCAGGGTCCATGGGGATGAGCAGTTCTTC.

This clonotype was seen a handful of times. This chain joins TRBV5-1 and TRBJ2-5, with 7 bases fitting TRBD1. Germline CDR1 is SGHRS and CDR2 is YFSETQ. CDR3 size: 15 residues. Unmatched junction bases numbered 8, after V lost 4 bases and J lost 2 bases. In DNA, the CDR3 is TGCGCCAGCAGCCTGGGGACAGTTTTACAAGAGACCCAGTACTTC. Its translation is CASSLGTVLQETQYF.

This clonotype was detected only a few times. The rearrangement joins TRBV11-2 to TRBJ1-1; tentatively, D is TRBD1 (5 bases). V lost 5 bases, J lost 8 bases, and 9 bases lay in between. The CDR3 length is 11 residues. The germline gives CDR1 SGHAT, CDR2 FQNNGV. CDR3 residues: CASSPRGEAFF. CDR3 sequence (DNA): TGTGCCAGCAGCCCTCGGGGGGAAGCTTTCTTT.

The chain links TRBV6-5 to TRBJ2-1; the match to TRBD1 covers 12 bases. Losses at the gene ends were 4 bases for V and 2 bases for J; bases not matched to a gene: 15. Germline loops: CDR1 MNHEY, CDR2 SVGAGI. This CDR3 is built from 20 residues. The CDR3 sequence: CASSFPRDRGPQLTYNEQFF. CDR3 sequence (DNA): TGTGCCAGCAGTTTCCCCCGGGACAGGGGGCCCCAGCTCACCTACAATGAGCAGTTCTTC.

This clonotype was picked up a small number of times. The chain employs TRBV7-8 and TRBJ1-5; no clear D gene. CDR3 length: 16 amino acids. Germline-derived CDR1 and CDR2 are SGHVS and FQNEAQ. The V end was cut by 5 bases, the J end by 4 bases, with 18 bases between. This chain's CDR3 is CASSLERVKRNQPQHF. In DNA form, the CDR3 reads TGTGCCAGCAGCCTAGAGCGGGTGAAAAGGAATCAGCCCCAGCATTTT.

The chain couples TRBV2 to TRBJ2-1; D might be TRBD1 or TRBD2, each matching 5 bases. V was shortened by 9 bases and J by 8 bases, with 17 bases between the two germline ends. Germline CDR1 and CDR2: SNHLY and FYNNEI. This CDR3 contains 13 residues. The CDR3 protein is CARGAEEEDEQFF. Written as DNA, the CDR3 is TGTGCCAGAGGGGCGGAGGAGGAGGATGAGCAGTTCTTC.

Worth noting for this clonotype: A junction boundary mismatches the germline segment, possibly from a read error. The J gene is TRBJ1-2, the V gene TRBV6-2 or TRBV6-3; D not resolved. Germline CDR1 is MNHEY and CDR2 is SVGEGT. This CDR3 contains 12 residues. The DNA of the CDR3 is TGTGCCAGCGGGCGTCCTAACTATGGCTGCACCTTC. It codes for CASGRPNYGCTF.

The chain is built from TRBV15 and TRBJ2-1; 9 nucleotides agree with TRBD2. Germline loops: CDR1 LNHNV, CDR2 YYDKDF (reference sequence). J lost 5 bases, V lost 0 bases, and 5 bases had no gene match. This CDR3 region has 16 residues. CDR3: CATSRDRSSGNNEQFF. The CDR3 bases are TGTGCCACCAGCAGAGATAGGTCTAGCGGGAACAATGAGCAGTTCTTC.

This clonotype was seen more than once but under ten times. The chain has TRBV27 and TRBJ1-6; D remains unclear. Trimming left V 3 bases short and J 9 bases short, with 12 bases between. Germline V CDR1 and CDR2: MNHEY, SMNVEV (reference sequence). This CDR3 is 14 amino acids long. The CDR3 bases are TGTGCCAGCAGTTTCTGGACCAACGGTTCACCCCTCCACTTT. It specifies CASSFWTNGSPLHF.

The V gene is TRBV9, the J gene TRBJ2-5; 9 bases match TRBD1. Germline assignment: CDR1 SGDLS and CDR2 YYNGEE. CDR3 length equals 15 residues. With 3 bases clipped from V and 5 bases from J, the junction kept 8 bases outside the gene matches. The CDR3: CASSGPGTGYETQYF. CDR3 in DNA: TGTGCCAGCAGCGGTCCCGGGACAGGGTATGAGACCCAGTACTTC.

V gene TRBV5-1 combines with J gene TRBJ2-3; tentative D call: TRBD1 (6 bases). CDR3 length equals 16 residues. From germline, CDR1 is SGHRS and CDR2 YFSETQ. V shed 0 bases and J shed 3 bases, with 14 bases lying between them. The CDR3 sequence is CASSLAGTQGTDTQYF. The CDR3 coding sequence is TGCGCCAGCAGCTTGGCAGGGACCCAGGGGACAGATACGCAGTATTTT.

The count of this clonotype is one. CDR3 sequence reads: CASSPTSGGIKETQYF. The CDR3 nucleotides read TGCGCCAGCAGCCCGACTAGCGGGGGGATAAAAGAGACCCAGTACTTC. V is TRBV5-1 and J is TRBJ2-5; 13 bases fit TRBD2. This CDR3 is 16 amino acids long. Germline CDR1 and CDR2: SGHRS and YFSETQ. V lost 4 bases and J lost 3; bases outside the gene matches: 6.

The chain employs TRBV11-3 and TRBJ2-2, with D possibly being TRBD2 (6 bases). This CDR3 has 15 amino acids. Germline V CDR1 and CDR2: SGHNT, YENEEA. Trimming pared 5 bases from V and 5 bases from J, leaving 15 bases between. Here the CDR3 DNA reads TGTGCCAGCAGCCAGAGGGCAGGGAGGACCGGGGAGCTGTTTTTT. It encodes CASSQRAGRTGELFF.

This chain's CDR3 is CASNPQGGETQYF. The CDR3 nucleotides read TGTGCCAGCAACCCACAGGGTGGAGAGACCCAGTACTTC. The chain carries TRBV7-3 and TRBJ2-7; D might be TRBD1 (6 bases). The better agreement between TRBJ2-5 and the DNA end casts doubt on the J call. The germline CDR1 and CDR2 sequences are SGHTA and FQGTGA. The CDR3 has 13 amino acids.

This clonotype was counted only a few times. The V call is TRBV5-1, the J call TRBJ2-1; tentative D call: TRBD1 (6 bases). This CDR3 has 14 residues. The germline V and J ends were trimmed by 0 bases and 4 bases, with 8 bases remaining between them. CDR1 and CDR2 from the germline V gene are SGHRS and YFSETQ. CDR3 nucleotide sequence: TGCGCCAGCAGCTTGGACAGGGATTACAATGAGCAGTTCTTC. Its translation is CASSLDRDYNEQFF.

This clonotype was found a few times. The chain employs TRBV20-1 and TRBJ1-1; no clear D gene. Per germline, CDR1 DFQATT and CDR2 SNEGSKA (reference sequence). The CDR3 length is 12 residues. V shed 0 bases and J shed 7 bases, with 9 bases lying between them. For the CDR3, the DNA is TGCAGTGCTAGAGAGGGCTTGGATGAAGCTTTCTTT. Protein: CSAREGLDEAFF.